Below, 26 T cell receptor beta chains from the same sample are listed, as sequenced in a study of T cell responses to AZD1222 COVID-19 vaccine. The repertoire was sequenced with immunoSEQ multiplex PCR; TCRdb's copy has only in-frame clones and lacks some. The table records about 130,000 clones, 88% of them present only once. This sample comprised peripheral blood, obtained on day 0 of AZD1222 vaccination. The source is an adult in good health.

This clone has just a few counts. The chain carries TRBV6-1 and TRBJ1-1, with D perhaps TRBD1 (6 bases). The CDR3 covers 14 residues. Looked up from germline, CDR1 is MNHNS and CDR2 is SASEGT. V lost 2 bases and J 1 base, leaving 8 bases between the germline ends. The CDR3 loop reads CASSESTGNTEAFF. The CDR3 DNA follows: TGTGCCAGCAGTGAATCGACAGGGAACACTGAAGCTTTCTTT.

The chain combines TRBV10-1 with TRBJ1-4; D remains ambiguous. Trimming took off 4 bases at V and 8 bases at J, with 14 bases between the two ends. This CDR3 has 14 residues. Germline CDR1 is WNHNN and CDR2 is SYGVQD (reference sequence). The CDR3 nucleotides read TGCGCCAGCAGTGCGAGAGGTGGTGCCGAAAAACTGTTTTTT. As protein: CASSARGGAEKLFF.

The V and J genes are TRBV29-1 and TRBJ2-5; 7 bases match TRBD2. Per the germline V gene, CDR1 is SQVTM and CDR2 is ANQGSEA. The CDR3 runs 15 residues. The V gene end was trimmed by 1 base and the J gene end by 5 bases; junction bases not matched to a gene: 10. The CDR3 DNA reads as TGCAGCGTTGAAGGCGGAAGCGGGGTTGGCGAGACCCAGTACTTC. As protein: CSVEGGSGVGETQYF. The full variable domain, completed using reference TRBV29-1 and TRBJ2-5, is SAVISQKPSRDICQRGTSLTIQCQVDSQVTMMFWYRQQPGQSLTLIATANQGSEATYESGFVIDKFPISRPNLTFSTLTVSNMSPEDSSIYLCSVEGGSGVGETQYFGPGTRLLVL.

The J gene is TRBJ1-1, the V gene TRBV6-5, with 8 positions matching TRBD1. The V gene's germline CDR1 is MNHEY and CDR2 SVGAGI. This CDR3 comprises 14 residues. With 7 bases clipped from V and 4 bases from J, the junction kept 8 bases outside the gene matches. CDR3 bases: TGTGCCAGCAAACTGGACAGGGTGGCCACTGAAGCTTTCTTT. Amino acids: CASKLDRVATEAFF.

The rearrangement links TRBV30 to TRBJ1-4, with D uncertain. CDR3 length: 15 amino acids. The germline V and J ends were trimmed by 1 base and 8 bases, with 17 bases remaining between them. Germline V gene sequence: CDR1 GTSNPN, CDR2 SVGIG (reference sequence). CDR3 DNA sequence: TGTGCCTGGAGTGAAGGTTGGGGAAGAGGCGAAAAACTGTTTTTT. Amino acids: CAWSEGWGRGEKLFF. The full variable domain, its missing parts supplied by reference TRBV30 and TRBJ1-4, is SQTIHQWPATLVQPVGSPLSLECTVEGTSNPNLYWYRQAAGRGLQLLFYSVGIGQISSEVPQNLSASRPQDRQFILSSKKLLLSDSGFYLCAWSEGWGRGEKLFFGSGTQLSVL.

The chain has TRBV19 and TRBJ1-1; D unclear. The germline CDR1 and CDR2 sequences are LNHDA and SQIVND (reference sequence). CDR3 length: 13 residues. The V end lost 7 bases, the J end lost 10 bases, and 19 bases lay between the germline ends. DNA for the CDR3: TGTGCCAGTACCGAAGGCGGATCCCACGGAGCTTTCTTT. Amino acids: CASTEGGSHGAFF.

J is TRBJ2-2 and V is TRBV11-2, with a possible D match to TRBD1 (6 bases). The V and J ends lost 10 bases and 1 base respectively, with 10 bases between them. Germline V lookup: CDR1 SGHAT, CDR2 FQNNGV. The CDR3 runs 13 residues. The CDR3: CATGTRNTGELFF. DNA for the CDR3: TGTGCCACCGGGACACGGAACACCGGGGAGCTGTTTTTT.

The gene calls are TRBV5-4 and TRBJ1-1; 9 nucleotides align to TRBD1. CDR1 and CDR2 (germline): SGHNT, YYREEE (reference sequence). The V segment lost 3 bases and the J segment 4 bases; nucleotides outside the gene matches: 7. The CDR3 is 15 residues long. CDR3 amino acids: CASSSGDRVSTEAFF. The CDR3 DNA sequence: TGTGCCAGCAGCTCAGGGGACAGGGTGAGCACTGAAGCTTTCTTT. Looking up the rest from reference TRBV5-4 and TRBJ1-1 gives the full variable domain: ETGVTQSPTHLIKTRGQQVTLRCSSQSGHNTVSWYQQALGQGPQFIFQYYREEENGRGNFPPRFSGLQFPNYSSELNVNALELDDSALYLCASSSGDRVSTEAFFGQGTRLTVV.

The chain has TRBV5-4 and TRBJ1-6, with 9 bases fitting TRBD1. Germline V gene lookup returns CDR1 SGHNT and CDR2 YYREEE (reference sequence). Trimming at V came to 2 bases and at J to 7 bases, leaving 4 bases not matched to a gene. The CDR3 is 15 amino acids. CDR3 loop: CASSLQGAGNSPLHF. CDR3 nucleotide sequence: TGTGCCAGCAGCTTACAGGGGGCAGGGAATTCACCCCTCCACTTT.

The chain joins TRBV10-3 to TRBJ1-2, with TRBD1 identical over 8 bases. The CDR3 has 13 amino acids. Germline-derived CDR1 and CDR2 are ENHRY and SYGVKD. V shed 5 bases, J shed 6 bases, and the junction held 5 bases outside the gene matches. CDR3 bases: TGTGCCATCAGTCCAGACAGGGGAAATGGCTACACCTTC. Translating it yields CAISPDRGNGYTF.

This CDR3 is CASSATGAYEQYF. The CDR3 DNA sequence: TGTGCCAGCAGCGCGACAGGGGCCTACGAGCAGTACTTC. This chain connects TRBV7-2 to TRBJ2-7; 8 nucleotides line up with TRBD1. The CDR3 contains 13 residues. Per the germline V gene, CDR1 is SGHTA and CDR2 is FQGNSA. V trimming: 5 bases; J trimming: 2 bases; junction bases outside the gene matches: 2.

The chain is built from TRBV11-3 and TRBJ1-6; D is perhaps TRBD1 (6 bases). CDR1 is SGHNT, CDR2 YENEEA, per germline. V lost 11 bases and J 9 bases, leaving 32 bases between the germline ends. The length of the CDR3 is 18 residues. CDR3 protein: CASGRGCVLSSVCSPLHF. The CDR3 DNA follows: TGTGCCTCGGGTAGGGGGTGTGTGTTATCTAGTGTTTGTTCACCCCTCCACTTT. Variable domain in full (rest from reference TRBV11-3 and TRBJ1-6): EAGVVQSPRYKIIEKKQPVAFWCNPISGHNTLYWYLQNLGQGPELLIRYENEEAVDDSQLPKDRFSAERLKGVDSTLKIQPAELGDSAVYLCASGRGCVLSSVCSPLHFGNGTRLTVT.

The V and J genes are TRBV25-1 and TRBJ2-1; 8 bases are a match to TRBD2. The length of the CDR3 is 18 residues. The germline V gene encodes CDR1 MGHDK and CDR2 SYGVNS. The V segment lost 4 bases and the J segment 1 base; nucleotides outside the gene matches: 12. CDR3 in amino acids: CASSGRGGGRSSYNEQFF. DNA of the CDR3: TGTGCCAGCAGTGGTCGGGGCGGCGGGAGGAGTTCCTACAATGAGCAGTTCTTC. Using reference TRBV25-1 and TRBJ2-1 for the parts outside the CDR3, the full variable domain is EADIYQTPRYLVIGTGKKITLECSQTMGHDKMYWYQQDPGMELHLIHYSYGVNSTEKGDLSSESTVSRIRTEHFPLTLESARPSHTSQYLCASSGRGGGRSSYNEQFFGPGTRLTVL.

The chain employs TRBV19 and TRBJ2-7; 7 positions match TRBD1. The junction had 3 bases not matched to a gene; V was cut back by 6 bases and J by 1 base. Germline-derived CDR1 and CDR2 are LNHDA and SQIVND (reference sequence). The CDR3 extends over 13 amino acids. CDR3 in amino acids: CASRRGQSYEQYF. CDR3 nucleotides: TGTGCCAGTAGAAGGGGACAGTCCTACGAGCAGTACTTC.

This rearrangement joins TRBV5-8 to TRBJ1-2, with 7 bases fitting TRBD1. Germline CDR1 is SGHTS and CDR2 is YDEGEE. This CDR3 has 16 residues. After removal of 2 bases from V and 4 bases from J, the junction contained 11 bases not matched to a gene. CDR3: CASSFAQQGQAYGYTF. DNA for the CDR3: TGTGCCAGCAGCTTCGCCCAACAGGGGCAGGCCTATGGCTACACCTTC.

This clone was found once. This chain links TRBV27 with TRBJ2-3; D is unresolved. V gave up 7 bases and J gave up 7 bases, with 12 bases separating them. This CDR3 is built from 12 residues. The germline V gene encodes CDR1 MNHEY and CDR2 SMNVEV (reference sequence). CDR3 sequence: CASKSTEYTQYF. The CDR3 bases are TGTGCCAGCAAATCAACCGAGTATACGCAGTATTTT.

Concerning this clone itself: This specimen includes other DNA sequences encoding the same CDR3. This chain links TRBV19 with TRBJ2-7; 7 bases line up with TRBD2. The CDR3 consists of 14 residues. V was clipped by 1 base and J by 2 bases; unmatched bases: 2. CDR1 is LNHDA, CDR2 SQIVND, per germline (reference sequence). CDR3 loop: CASSIGGRAYEQYF. CDR3 nucleotides: TGTGCCAGTAGTATAGGAGGGAGGGCCTACGAGCAGTACTTC. Variable domain in full (rest from reference TRBV19 and TRBJ2-7): DGGITQSPKYLFRKEGQNVTLSCEQNLNHDAMYWYRQDPGQGLRLIYYSQIVNDFQKGDIAEGYSVSREKKESFPLTVTSAQKNPTAFYLCASSIGGRAYEQYFGPGTRLTVT.

V gene TRBV30 combines with J gene TRBJ1-5, with D hard to call. Germline CDR1 reads GTSNPN; CDR2 reads SVGIG (reference sequence). Trimming removed 2 bases at V and 2 bases at J, with 10 bases between. The CDR3 consists of 14 residues. This CDR3 reads CAWSPAGRNQPQHF. Written as DNA, the CDR3 is TGTGCCTGGAGTCCCGCCGGGCGCAATCAGCCCCAGCATTTT. The whole variable domain, remainder taken from reference TRBV30 and TRBJ1-5, is SQTIHQWPATLVQPVGSPLSLECTVEGTSNPNLYWYRQAAGRGLQLLFYSVGIGQISSEVPQNLSASRPQDRQFILSSKKLLLSDSGFYLCAWSPAGRNQPQHFGDGTRLSIL.

V and J are TRBV19 and TRBJ1-5, with D maybe TRBD1 (6 bases). V dropped 7 bases and J dropped 6 bases, with 19 bases sitting between them. The CDR3 is 15 amino acids. Germline V gives CDR1 LNHDA, CDR2 SQIVND (reference sequence). The CDR3 DNA follows: TGTGCCAGTAAAAATCAGGGGACGGGCTTTCAGCCCCAGCATTTT. Protein sequence: CASKNQGTGFQPQHF.

CDR3 protein: CSVEESKGTIYGYTF. The CDR3 nucleotides read TGCAGCGTTGAAGAATCGAAGGGAACGATTTATGGCTACACCTTC. The V call is TRBV29-1, the J call TRBJ1-2; unclear D gene. The CDR3 length is 15 residues. V lost 0 bases to trimming and J lost 5 bases, with 16 bases between them. Germline V lookup: CDR1 SQVTM, CDR2 ANQGSEA.

This clone was seen just once. The chain links TRBV27 to TRBJ2-2; 7 bases map to TRBD1. Looked up from germline, CDR1 is MNHEY and CDR2 is SMNVEV (reference sequence). V lost 5 bases and J lost 0; bases outside the gene matches: 6. This CDR3 contains 16 residues. This CDR3 reads CASSLHRGANTGELFF. DNA for the CDR3: TGTGCCAGCAGTCTACACAGGGGCGCGAACACCGGGGAGCTGTTTTTT.

The chain carries TRBV4-3 and TRBJ2-1; possibly TRBD2 for D (5 bases). This CDR3 comprises 13 residues. CDR1 is LGHNA, CDR2 YSLEER, per germline. The ends were cut back, 0 bases at V and 12 bases at J, with 12 bases in the middle. The CDR3 here is CASSQDGERAQFF. The CDR3 nucleotides read TGCGCCAGCAGCCAAGATGGTGAGAGGGCGCAGTTCTTC.

In this sample, this clone turned up a few times. This chain links TRBV2 with TRBJ2-3; tentative D call: TRBD2 (6 bases). This CDR3 is 15 amino acids long. The germline V and J ends were trimmed by 11 bases and 2 bases, with 20 bases remaining between them. Germline values: CDR1 SNHLY, CDR2 FYNNEI. The CDR3: CAGLTLGRITDTQYF. The CDR3 DNA reads as TGTGCCGGACTAACCCTCGGACGGATCACAGATACGCAGTATTTT.

The genes are TRBV11-2 and TRBJ1-1; D may be TRBD1 (6 bases). V lost 3 bases to trimming and J lost 1 base, with 12 bases between them. The CDR3 covers 15 residues. In germline, CDR1 is SGHAT, CDR2 FQNNGV. The CDR3 DNA reads as TGTGCCAGCAGCTTCAATGCAGGGGCGAACACTGAAGCTTTCTTT. The encoded protein is CASSFNAGANTEAFF.

This chain uses TRBV18 with TRBJ1-1; 7 nucleotides line up with TRBD1. V shed 6 bases and J 0 bases; nucleotides not matched to a gene: 19. This CDR3 region has 19 residues. The V gene's germline CDR1 is KGHSH and CDR2 LQKENI. The CDR3 loop reads CASSPAHRGPGNLNTEAFF. The CDR3 coding sequence is TGTGCCAGCTCCCCGGCCCATAGGGGGCCGGGGAATTTGAACACTGAAGCTTTCTTT. Filled out from reference TRBV18 and TRBJ1-1, the complete variable domain reads NAGVMQNPRHLVRRRGQEARLRCSPMKGHSHVYWYRQLPEEGLKFMVYLQKENIIDESGMPKERFSAEFPKEGPSILRIQQVVRGDSAAYFCASSPAHRGPGNLNTEAFFGQGTRLTVV.

V is TRBV7-2 and J is TRBJ2-7, with TRBD2 matching over 13 bases. The CDR3 is 16 amino acids. Trimming at V came to 5 bases and at J to 5 bases, leaving 9 bases not matched to a gene. Germline V lookup: CDR1 SGHTA, CDR2 FQGNSA. The CDR3 is CASSPRTSGSYHEQYF. CDR3 in DNA: TGTGCCAGCAGCCCTAGGACTAGCGGGAGCTACCACGAGCAGTACTTC. Supplemented by reference TRBV7-2 and TRBJ2-7, the full variable domain reads GAGVSQSPSNKVTEKGKDVELRCDPISGHTALYWYRQSLGQGLEFLIYFQGNSAPDKSGLPSDRFSAERTGGSVSTLTIQRTQQEDSAVYLCASSPRTSGSYHEQYFGPGTRLTVT.